The 13 T cell receptor beta chains below all came from one sample that was sequenced in a study of PD-L1 blockade in urothelial cancer. Time point in this sample: pretreatment peripheral blood. Assay used: immunoSEQ multiplex PCR; TCRdb lists only in-frame clones, some missing. Counted here are about 50,000 clones, roughly four fifths occurring once; the ten biggest clones make up approximately 2.9%. This specimen consisted of PBMCs, obtained around atezolizumab (anti-PD-L1) treatment. Receptors originate from a man aged 70-80 years with urothelial cancer.

The chain uses TRBV7-2 and TRBJ2-7; D is unresolved. V was trimmed by 3 bases and J by 3 bases, leaving 6 bases between them. The CDR3 has 12 residues. From germline, CDR1 is SGHTA and CDR2 FQGNSA. The CDR3 DNA reads as TGTGCCAGCAGCTTGACTGACTACGAGCAGTACTTC. Its translation: CASSLTDYEQYF.

In this sample, this clone turned up many times. The rearrangement links TRBV7-2 to TRBJ2-7; tentatively, D is TRBD1 (5 bases). CDR1 and CDR2 from the germline V gene are SGHTA and FQGNSA. The CDR3 is 13 amino acids. Trimming removed 3 bases at V and 11 bases at J, with 17 bases between. CDR3 in DNA: TGTGCCAGCAGCTTCCAGACGGACAAAGTAAAGTACTTC. This translates into CASSFQTDKVKYF.

This chain uses TRBV28 with TRBJ1-2; 8 positions agree with TRBD1. J was trimmed by 7 bases and V by 1 base; bases with no gene match: 5. CDR1 and CDR2 from the germline V gene are MDHEN and SYDVKM. The CDR3 runs 14 residues. The CDR3 reads CASSLYRQGFGYTF. CDR3 DNA sequence: TGTGCCAGCAGTTTATACCGACAGGGGTTTGGCTACACCTTC.

This chain connects TRBV19 to TRBJ1-5; D is undetermined. With 5 bases removed from V and 1 base from J, the gap between germline ends came to 12 bases. This CDR3 spans 15 amino acids. Per germline, CDR1 LNHDA and CDR2 SQIVND (reference sequence). The CDR3 DNA is TGTGCCAGTAGTTCCCGGACGGGGAGCAATCAGCCCCAGCATTTT. This encodes CASSSRTGSNQPQHF.

This clone was observed once. The J gene is TRBJ2-5, the V gene TRBV6-1; maybe TRBD1 (6 bases). Germline V lookup: CDR1 MNHNS, CDR2 SASEGT. There are 14 residues in the CDR3. V lost 2 bases and J lost 2, with 9 bases in between. The CDR3 nucleotides read TGTGCCAGCAGTGAAACGACAGGTCAAGAGACCCAGTACTTC. Protein product: CASSETTGQETQYF.

The rearrangement joins TRBV7-2 to TRBJ2-6, with D tentatively TRBD2 (5 bases). V lost 2 bases and J lost 0, with 17 bases in between. The CDR3 contains 19 residues. Germline-derived CDR1 and CDR2 are SGHTA and FQGNSA. CDR3 region: CASSLRENGRNSGANVLTF. DNA of the CDR3: TGTGCCAGCAGCTTAAGGGAGAACGGGCGCAACTCTGGGGCCAACGTCCTGACTTTC.

The genes are TRBV4-1 and TRBJ2-7; the match to TRBD1 covers 7 bases. CDR1 is MGHRA, CDR2 YSYEKL, per germline. The CDR3 runs 17 residues. After removal of 1 base from V and 1 base from J, the junction contained 10 bases not matched to a gene. CDR3 residues: CASSQVAEGARSYEQYF. CDR3 DNA sequence: TGCGCCAGCAGCCAAGTGGCTGAGGGGGCAAGGTCCTACGAGCAGTACTTC.

This CDR3 reads CASSRRLVAGSTGGEQFF. The CDR3 region has the DNA TGTGCCAGCAGTAGACGACTAGTAGCGGGGTCTACCGGGGGTGAGCAGTTCTTC. The genes are TRBV27 and TRBJ2-1; 8 bases match TRBD2. Germline CDR1 is MNHEY and CDR2 is SMNVEV (reference sequence). The CDR3 is made up of 18 amino acids. J was trimmed by 9 bases and V by 5 bases; bases with no gene match: 21.

This clone came up a few times. The chain links TRBV6-1 to TRBJ2-5, with 10 bases lining up with TRBD2. The CDR3 loop spans 14 amino acids. The trim removed 0 bases at V and 7 bases at J, leaving 2 bases unmatched. Germline values: CDR1 MNHNS, CDR2 SASEGT. As DNA, the CDR3 is TGTGCCAGCAGTGAAGCGCAGCGGGAGGGGACCCAGTACTTC. Its protein product is CASSEAQREGTQYF.

CDR3 nucleotide sequence: TGTGCCAGCAGCTCTACCGCCCTAACGACAGGGAGTTCCGGAAAACTGTTTTTT. It encodes CASSSTALTTGSSGKLFF. The V and J genes are TRBV5-6 and TRBJ1-4, with 7 bases lining up with TRBD1. The germline CDR1 and CDR2 sequences are SGHDT and YYEEEE. J was trimmed by 10 bases and V by 3 bases; bases with no gene match: 21. The length of the CDR3 is 18 residues.

The chain joins TRBV4-1 to TRBJ2-6, with 8 bases aligning to TRBD2. Germline assignment: CDR1 MGHRA and CDR2 YSYEKL. Trimming removed 0 bases from V and 0 bases from J; junction bases left unmatched: 7. This CDR3 spans 19 amino acids. The CDR3 region is CASSQDPGGGSSGANVLTF. The CDR3 DNA sequence: TGCGCCAGCAGCCAAGATCCGGGGGGGGGAAGCTCTGGGGCCAACGTCCTGACTTTC.

This clone is a singleton in its sample. This chain uses TRBV5-6 with TRBJ2-6; possible D gene TRBD1, 5 bases. CDR1 is SGHDT and CDR2 is YYEEEE in the germline V gene. Trimming shortened V by 0 bases and J by 3 bases, and 7 bases separated the two germline ends. The CDR3 is made up of 15 amino acids. The chain's CDR3 is CASSLAGRGANVLTF. CDR3 DNA sequence: TGTGCCAGCAGCTTGGCAGGGCGTGGGGCCAACGTCCTGACTTTC.

V is TRBV28 and J is TRBJ2-2; 8 positions match TRBD2. Germline V gene sequence: CDR1 MDHEN, CDR2 SYDVKM. The CDR3 extends over 14 amino acids. After removal of 5 bases from V and 3 bases from J, the junction contained 2 bases not matched to a gene. CDR3 loop: CASSSGGYTGELFF. In nucleotides, the CDR3 is TGTGCCAGCAGTAGCGGGGGTTACACCGGGGAGCTGTTTTTT.